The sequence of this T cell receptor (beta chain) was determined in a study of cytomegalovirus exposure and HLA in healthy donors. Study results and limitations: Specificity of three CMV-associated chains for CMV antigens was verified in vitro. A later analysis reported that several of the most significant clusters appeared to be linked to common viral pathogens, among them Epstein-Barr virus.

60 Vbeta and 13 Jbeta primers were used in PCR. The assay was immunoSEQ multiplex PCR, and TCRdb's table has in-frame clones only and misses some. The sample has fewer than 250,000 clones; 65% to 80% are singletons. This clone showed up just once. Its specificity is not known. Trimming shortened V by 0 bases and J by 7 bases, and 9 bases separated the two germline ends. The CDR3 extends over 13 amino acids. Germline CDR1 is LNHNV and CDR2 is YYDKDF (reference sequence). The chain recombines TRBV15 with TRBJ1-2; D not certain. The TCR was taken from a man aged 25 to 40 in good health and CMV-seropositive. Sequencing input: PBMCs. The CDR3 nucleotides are TGTGCCACCAGCAGAGACGGGGTAGGTGGCTACACCTTC. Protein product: CATSRDGVGGYTF.